One and the same sample provided the 27 T cell receptor beta chains below, sequenced in a study of blood T cell repertoires in COVID-19. Assay: immunoSEQ multiplex PCR; the TCRdb copy retains only in-frame clones and omits some. This sample has about 110,000 clones; 80% to 85% occur once, and the top ten carry around 0.77%. Sequencing was done on a sample of peripheral blood. The receptor set was obtained from a woman aged 65 to 85 with acute or convalescent COVID-19.

J is TRBJ2-1 and V is TRBV5-6; 7 positions match TRBD2. CDR3 length: 18 residues. V gave up 0 bases and J gave up 0 bases; unmatched junction bases: 9. The germline gives CDR1 SGHDT, CDR2 YYEEEE. CDR3 amino acids: CASSLEGASGSSYNEQFF. CDR3 DNA: TGTGCCAGCAGCTTGGAAGGTGCTAGCGGTAGCTCCTACAATGAGCAGTTCTTC.

CDR3 DNA sequence: TGCGCCAGCAGTGAGACAGTCGGTACGCAGTATTTT. Translating it yields CASSETVGTQYF. V and J are TRBV10-2 and TRBJ2-3; no clear D gene. Germline CDR1 reads WSHSY; CDR2 reads SAAADI. Trimming removed 2 bases at V and 8 bases at J, with 8 bases between. The CDR3 spans 12 residues.

The chain has TRBV2 and TRBJ1-1, with D unresolved. The CDR3 contains 14 residues. The V gene's germline CDR1 is SNHLY and CDR2 FYNNEI. V lost 4 bases and J lost 1, with 10 bases in between. The CDR3 is CASSAGSPNTEAFF. The CDR3 bases are TGTGCCAGCAGTGCAGGTTCCCCGAACACTGAAGCTTTCTTT.

The V and J genes are TRBV6-5 and TRBJ2-3, with 8 bases identical to TRBD2. Trimming at V came to 5 bases and at J to 2 bases, leaving 6 bases not matched to a gene. The germline CDR1 and CDR2 sequences are MNHEY and SVGAGI. This CDR3 comprises 15 residues. This CDR3 reads CASSPIGRDTDTQYF. The CDR3 DNA sequence: TGTGCCAGCAGTCCGATCGGGAGGGACACAGATACGCAGTATTTT.

The chain recombines TRBV19 with TRBJ1-1, with D unclear. The length of the CDR3 is 12 residues. Trimming left V 7 bases short and J 10 bases short, with 16 bases between. CDR1 and CDR2 (germline): LNHDA, SQIVND (reference sequence). CDR3 in DNA: TGTGCCAGTACCTCAGATGGCGCGGTAGCTTTCTTT. Translating it yields CASTSDGAVAFF.

The J gene is TRBJ1-4, the V gene TRBV7-9; TRBD1 matches 9 bases. V shed 4 bases and J 3 bases; nucleotides not matched to a gene: 3. Looked up from germline, CDR1 is SEHNR and CDR2 is FQNEAQ (reference sequence). The CDR3 totals 15 residues. This CDR3 is CASSWDRVPNEKLFF. The CDR3 DNA follows: TGTGCCAGCAGCTGGGACAGGGTCCCTAATGAAAAACTGTTTTTT.

This clone has only one observation. The rearrangement uses TRBV5-1 and TRBJ2-1; 8 positions match TRBD2. The CDR3 has 15 residues. Unmatched junction bases numbered 8, after V lost 0 bases and J lost 9 bases. Germline loops: CDR1 SGHRS, CDR2 YFSETQ. The CDR3 bases are TGCGCCAGCAGCTTGGATAGAAGCGGGAGTGCTGAGCAGTTCTTC. It codes for CASSLDRSGSAEQFF.

This clone was detected once. The rearrangement links TRBV19 to TRBJ2-2; TRBD2 is a possible D gene (5 bases). Germline V gene data show CDR1 as LNHDA and CDR2 as SQIVND (reference sequence). The germline V and J ends were trimmed by 3 bases and 1 base, with 9 bases remaining between them. The CDR3 runs 15 residues. The DNA of the CDR3 is TGTGCCAGTAGTATTGTCGGAGGGAACACCGGGGAGCTGTTTTTT. Translating gives CASSIVGGNTGELFF.

The chain recombines TRBV9 with TRBJ1-4; D is uncertain. CDR1 SGDLS and CDR2 YYNGEE come from the germline V gene. The CDR3 loop spans 12 amino acids. V shed 7 bases and J shed 8 bases, with 12 bases lying between them. The CDR3 loop reads CASQGLEEKLFF. The CDR3 nucleotides are TGTGCCAGCCAAGGTTTGGAGGAAAAACTGTTTTTT.

The chain joins TRBV27 to TRBJ1-5; 9 bases are shared with TRBD1. The trim removed 6 bases at V and 3 bases at J, leaving 9 bases unmatched. From germline, CDR1 is MNHEY and CDR2 SMNVEV (reference sequence). This CDR3 contains 16 residues. This CDR3 reads CASSKTGTGSNQPQHF. The DNA for the CDR3 is TGTGCCAGCAGCAAAACGGGGACAGGGTCCAATCAGCCCCAGCATTTT.

The rearrangement joins TRBV5-5 to TRBJ2-5, with unresolved D. The CDR3 has 12 amino acids. V lost 6 bases and J 5 bases, leaving 11 bases between the germline ends. Per germline, CDR1 SGHKS and CDR2 YYEKEE (reference sequence). CDR3 amino acids: CASNKPRETQYF. CDR3 bases: TGTGCCAGCAATAAGCCCCGGGAGACCCAGTACTTC.

The chain joins TRBV19 to TRBJ1-5; D is undetermined. Deletions cut 10 bases from V and 0 bases from J, with 13 bases between. The CDR3 has 14 amino acids. Germline lookup yields CDR1 LNHDA and CDR2 SQIVND (reference sequence). The DNA of the CDR3 is TGTGCCACCGGCGGACTGTCTAGCAATCAGCCCCAGCATTTT. This encodes CATGGLSSNQPQHF.

CDR3 DNA sequence: TGTGCCAGCAGCGCCCGGACAGGGGGAATGGAGCAGTACTTC. This codes for CASSARTGGMEQYF. This sequence joins TRBV5-4 and TRBJ2-7; TRBD1 matches at 10 bases. The CDR3 consists of 14 residues. The junction had 8 bases not matched to a gene; V was cut back by 4 bases and J by 7 bases. Per germline, CDR1 SGHNT and CDR2 YYREEE (reference sequence).

The count of this clone is one. The J gene is TRBJ2-1, the V gene TRBV4-2, with 9 bases aligning to TRBD2. V was clipped by 0 bases and J by 5 bases; unmatched bases: 5. CDR1 is LGHNA and CDR2 is YNFKEQ in the germline V gene. The CDR3 is 16 amino acids. CDR3 coding DNA: TGTGCCAGCAGCCAAGAGACTAGCGGCATCAACAATGAGCAGTTCTTC. This translates into CASSQETSGINNEQFF.

V gene TRBV27 combines with J gene TRBJ1-5; D perhaps matches TRBD1 (6 bases). The germline V gene encodes CDR1 MNHEY and CDR2 SMNVEV (reference sequence). The CDR3 consists of 15 residues. The V gene lost 6 bases and the J gene lost 2 bases, with 14 bases spanning the gap. This CDR3 reads CASRDLGTRNQPQHF. The CDR3 DNA is TGTGCCAGCAGGGATCTGGGGACACGCAATCAGCCCCAGCATTTT.

The V call is TRBV4-2, the J call TRBJ1-6; unclear D gene. Trimming removed 1 base from V and 9 bases from J, with 7 bases in between. Germline lookup yields CDR1 LGHNA and CDR2 YNFKEQ. The CDR3 runs to 13 residues. The CDR3: CASSQVGSSPLHF. The CDR3 region has the DNA TGTGCCAGCAGCCAAGTTGGTAGTTCACCCCTCCACTTT.

The chain has TRBV5-4 and TRBJ1-2; possibly TRBD1 for D (6 bases). This CDR3 is 16 amino acids long. The germline V gene has CDR1 SGHNT and CDR2 YYREEE (reference sequence). V was cut by 0 bases and J by 4 bases, with 16 bases left in between. CDR3 sequence: CASSLALQGKGYGYTF. DNA for the CDR3: TGTGCCAGCAGCTTGGCCTTACAGGGAAAGGGCTATGGCTACACCTTC.

This clone was picked up one time. J is TRBJ2-5 and V is TRBV2; tentatively, D is TRBD1 (6 bases). CDR3 length: 14 residues. CDR1 is SNHLY, CDR2 FYNNEI, per germline. V was pared by 4 bases and J by 1 base, with 10 bases between. The CDR3 sequence: CASSAARGQETQYF. The CDR3 DNA sequence: TGTGCCAGCAGTGCCGCCAGGGGCCAAGAGACCCAGTACTTC.

The gene calls are TRBV2 and TRBJ1-6; 7 bases fit TRBD1. The CDR3 length is 15 residues. J gave up 9 bases and V 5 bases, and 10 bases lay outside the gene matches. Germline V CDR1 and CDR2: SNHLY, FYNNEI. CDR3 protein: CASSPTGTALSPLHF. The CDR3 DNA reads TGTGCCAGCAGTCCTACCGGGACAGCCCTTTCACCCCTCCACTTT.

The gene calls are TRBV5-8 and TRBJ2-3, with 7 positions matching TRBD2. J lost 1 base, V lost 0 bases, and 2 bases had no gene match. Germline V gene sequence: CDR1 SGHTS, CDR2 YDEGEE. The CDR3 consists of 15 residues. This CDR3 reads CASSLGGSRTDTQYF. CDR3 DNA sequence: TGTGCCAGCAGCTTGGGCGGGAGCCGCACAGATACGCAGTATTTT.

A single count supports this clone. The J gene is TRBJ1-3, the V gene TRBV11-2; D ambiguous. The germline V and J ends were trimmed by 1 base and 1 base, with 5 bases remaining between them. Germline CDR1 is SGHAT and CDR2 is FQNNGV. This CDR3 is 14 amino acids long. The CDR3 coding sequence is TGTGCCAGCAGCTTAGCAATGTCTGGAAACACCATATATTTT. Protein: CASSLAMSGNTIYF.

The genes are TRBV5-1 and TRBJ2-7; TRBD2 is a possible D gene (6 bases). The CDR3 loop spans 17 amino acids. Germline V gives CDR1 SGHRS, CDR2 YFSETQ. V was pared by 0 bases and J by 3 bases, with 19 bases between. The CDR3 DNA sequence: TGCGCCAGCAGCTTGGGGGGTAGCGGAGGGCCTTTCTACGAGCAGTACTTC. It encodes CASSLGGSGGPFYEQYF.

In DNA, the CDR3 is TGTGCCAGTAGCCAAGGGACAGTTAACACTGAAGCTTTCTTT. Translated, it gives CASSQGTVNTEAFF. V and J are TRBV19 and TRBJ1-1; the match to TRBD1 covers 7 bases. The V segment lost 6 bases and the J segment 2 bases; nucleotides outside the gene matches: 6. The CDR3 has 14 amino acids. The germline V gene has CDR1 LNHDA and CDR2 SQIVND (reference sequence).

The V gene is TRBV6-5, the J gene TRBJ2-2; a weak D match, TRBD2 (6 bases). CDR1 and CDR2 from the germline V gene are MNHEY and SVGAGI. With 7 bases removed from V and 7 bases from J, the gap between germline ends came to 16 bases. CDR3 length equals 14 residues. CDR3 protein: CASTPLASVGELFF. The CDR3 coding sequence is TGTGCCAGCACCCCACTAGCTTCGGTCGGGGAGCTGTTTTTT.

The genes are TRBV6-5 and TRBJ2-5; 9 bases fit TRBD2. The germline CDR1 and CDR2 sequences are MNHEY and SVGAGI. The V and J ends lost 4 bases and 1 base, in that order; junction bases with no gene match: 7. The CDR3 is 16 amino acids. The CDR3 bases are TGTGCCAGCAGTTCCTGGGGACTAGCCACCCAAGAGACCCAGTACTTC. This translates into CASSSWGLATQETQYF.

This rearrangement joins TRBV6-6 to TRBJ2-7, with TRBD1 as a possible D gene (7 bases). The germline V gene encodes CDR1 MNHNY and CDR2 SVGAGI (reference sequence). V dropped 8 bases and J dropped 2 bases, with 19 bases sitting between them. The CDR3 consists of 15 residues. This CDR3 is CASGSAGGGPYEQYF. CDR3 coding DNA: TGTGCCAGCGGATCAGCTGGAGGGGGCCCCTACGAGCAGTACTTC.

The rearrangement links TRBV7-8 to TRBJ2-1; 8 nucleotides line up with TRBD2. CDR1 is SGHVS, CDR2 FQNEAQ, per germline. The CDR3 consists of 15 residues. With 0 bases clipped from V and 4 bases from J, the junction kept 2 bases outside the gene matches. This CDR3 reads CASSLASGVYNEQFF. CDR3 coding DNA: TGTGCCAGCAGCTTAGCTAGCGGGGTTTACAATGAGCAGTTCTTC.